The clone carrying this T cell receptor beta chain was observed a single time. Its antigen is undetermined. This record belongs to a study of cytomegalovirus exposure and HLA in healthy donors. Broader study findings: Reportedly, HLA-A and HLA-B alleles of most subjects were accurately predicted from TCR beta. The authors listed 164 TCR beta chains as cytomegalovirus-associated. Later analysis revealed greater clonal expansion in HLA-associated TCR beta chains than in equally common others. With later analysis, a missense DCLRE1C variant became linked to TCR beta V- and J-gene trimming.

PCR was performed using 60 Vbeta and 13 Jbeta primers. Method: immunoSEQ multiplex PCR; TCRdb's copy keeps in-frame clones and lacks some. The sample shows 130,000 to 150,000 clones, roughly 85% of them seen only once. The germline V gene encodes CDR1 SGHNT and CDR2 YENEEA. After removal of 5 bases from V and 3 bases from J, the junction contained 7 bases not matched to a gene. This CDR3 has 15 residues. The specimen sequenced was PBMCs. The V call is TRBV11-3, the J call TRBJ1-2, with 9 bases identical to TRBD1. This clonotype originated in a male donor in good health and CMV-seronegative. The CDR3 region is CASSHRDREYYGYTF. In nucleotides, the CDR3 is TGTGCCAGCAGCCACCGGGACAGGGAATACTATGGCTACACCTTC.